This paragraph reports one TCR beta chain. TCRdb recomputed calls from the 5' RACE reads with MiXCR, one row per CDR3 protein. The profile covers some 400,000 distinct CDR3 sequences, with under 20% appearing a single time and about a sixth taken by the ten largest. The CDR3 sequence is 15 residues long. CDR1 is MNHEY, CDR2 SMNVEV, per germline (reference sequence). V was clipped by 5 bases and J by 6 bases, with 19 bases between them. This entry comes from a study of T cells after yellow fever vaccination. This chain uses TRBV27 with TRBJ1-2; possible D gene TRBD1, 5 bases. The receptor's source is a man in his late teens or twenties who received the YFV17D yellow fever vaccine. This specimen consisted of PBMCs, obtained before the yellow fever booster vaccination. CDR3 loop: CASSDLRGGGDGYTF. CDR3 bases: TGTGCCAGCAGTGACTTGAGGGGCGGTGGTGATGGCTACACCTTC.